This T cell receptor beta chain was documented in a study of blood T cell repertoires in COVID-19. Study context: Sites across the United States, Italy and Spain contributed samples from acute and convalescent COVID-19. T cells, B-cell-depleted T cells, or PBMCs supplied cDNA or gDNA.

Per germline, CDR1 SGDLS and CDR2 YYNGEE. This CDR3 is built from 14 residues. The junction had 4 bases not matched to a gene; V was cut back by 4 bases and J by 1 base. In the authors' methods: Scientists estimated how many nucleated cells there were by amplifying reference gene primers. Data came from immunoSEQ multiplex PCR; TCRdb stores just in-frame clones and leaves some out. The V and J calls and clone size were taken over from that table, and D and trimming were inferred from the DNA. Among roughly 30,000 clones, almost 85% were seen once, and the ten largest hold about 10%. Sequenced: peripheral blood. This sequence originates from a man older than 75 with active COVID-19. The chain couples TRBV9 to TRBJ2-5; 7 positions agree with TRBD2. The CDR3 nucleotides read TGTGCCAGCAGCTTGGGGGGGGTCCAAGAGACCCAGTACTTC. Protein: CASSLGGVQETQYF.